These 31 T cell receptor beta chains originate from one sample sequenced in a study of blood T cells in healthy people across ages. Then a second PCR, running about 6 to 11 cycles, was carried out with a sample-barcoded 5' primer and a J-beta primer mix. MiXCR, applied by TCRdb to the 5' RACE reads, yields one record per CDR3 protein. In the table there are 1.5 million to 2 million distinct CDR3 sequences, over 25% of which are singletons. The sequenced sample consisted of blood. These receptors originate from a woman in her thirties in good health.

J is TRBJ2-6 and V is TRBV20-1; 7 nucleotides agree with TRBD2. The CDR3 extends over 16 amino acids. V lost 6 bases to trimming and J lost 1 base; unmatched junction nucleotides: 9. Germline CDR1 DFQATT, CDR2 SNEGSKA (reference sequence). The CDR3 bases are TGCAGTGCCAGGACTAGTCGAGTATCTGGGGCCAACGTCCTGACTTTC. It encodes CSARTSRVSGANVLTF.

This clonotype was detected only once. The CDR3 nucleotides read TGTGCCAGCACCCGGAGCCCGAACACCGGGGAGCTGTTTTTT. Its protein product is CASTRSPNTGELFF. V usage is TRBV6-2 or TRBV6-3 and J usage is TRBJ2-2; D call uncertain. Germline lookup yields CDR1 MNHEY and CDR2 SVGEGT. The CDR3 runs to 14 residues. V was clipped by 7 bases and J by 0 bases, with 9 bases between them.

V and J are TRBV2 and TRBJ2-7; D not resolved. The ends were cut back, 4 bases at V and 4 bases at J, with 20 bases in the middle. The CDR3 covers 16 residues. Germline V gives CDR1 SNHLY, CDR2 FYNNEI. Written as DNA, the CDR3 is TGTGCCAGCAGTGGCATTAGGAGCCAGAACTCTTACGAGCAGTACTTC. Translating gives CASSGIRSQNSYEQYF.

This clonotype was seen a few times. The gene calls are TRBV20-1 and TRBJ1-1; TRBD1 matches 8 bases. The CDR3 loop spans 16 amino acids. Trimming cost V 5 bases and J 2 bases; bases outside gene matches: 13. Looked up from germline, CDR1 is DFQATT and CDR2 is SNEGSKA (reference sequence). The CDR3: CSAPPQGALRNTEAFF. CDR3 nucleotide sequence: TGCAGTGCTCCACCCCAGGGGGCTCTGAGAAACACTGAAGCTTTCTTT.

In its sample, this clonotype was seen a few times. This chain connects TRBV12-3 or TRBV12-4 to TRBJ1-2; maybe TRBD1 (5 bases). The CDR3 loop spans 13 amino acids. The V end was cut by 8 bases, the J end by 4 bases, with 14 bases between. The CDR3 DNA sequence: TGTGCCAGCTTCGGGGCGGCCTCCTATGGCTACACCTTC. Translation gives CASFGAASYGYTF.

This clonotype was observed a handful of times. V is TRBV25-1 and J is TRBJ2-1; 11 bases align to TRBD2. The ends lost 1 base at V and 5 bases at J; junction bases unmatched: 7. The CDR3 totals 17 residues. From germline, CDR1 is MGHDK and CDR2 SYGVNS. CDR3 DNA sequence: TGTGCCAGCAGTGAATCTGAACTAGCGGGAGCCCACAATGAGCAGTTCTTC. Its translation is CASSESELAGAHNEQFF.

The chain is built from TRBV6-2 or TRBV6-3 and TRBJ1-1; 9 bases map to TRBD1. Losses at the gene ends were 10 bases for V and 0 bases for J; bases not matched to a gene: 27. There are 21 residues in the CDR3. CDR1 is MNHEY and CDR2 is SVGEGT in the germline V gene. The CDR3 nucleotides are TGTGCCACCAGGACAGGGGCACGACGGTATTCGAATCGGTTGATGAACACTGAAGCTTTCTTT. This encodes CATRTGARRYSNRLMNTEAFF.

This clonotype was seen a handful of times. The J gene is TRBJ2-5, the V gene TRBV25-1, with TRBD2 matching 10 bases. The CDR3 is made up of 15 amino acids. Looked up from germline, CDR1 is MGHDK and CDR2 is SYGVNS. Germline trimming cut 1 base from V and 5 bases from J; bases unmatched to any gene: 4. CDR3 sequence reads: CASSELVAGGETQYF. In nucleotides, the CDR3 is TGTGCCAGCAGTGAATTGGTAGCGGGGGGCGAGACCCAGTACTTC.

This clonotype was counted between two and nine times. CDR3 region: CASSTPRGGSETQYF. The CDR3 DNA sequence: TGCGCCAGCAGCACCCCGCGGGGCGGATCGGAGACCCAGTACTTC. The J gene is TRBJ2-5, the V gene TRBV5-1; perhaps TRBD2 as D (6 bases). The V and J ends lost 4 bases and 5 bases respectively, with 18 bases between them. The germline CDR1 and CDR2 sequences are SGHRS and YFSETQ. The CDR3 contains 15 residues.

Details on this clonotype: A much bigger clone sits one base away, suggesting this may be a read error. The chain uses TRBV12-5 and TRBJ2-7, with D unresolved. The CDR3 extends over 14 amino acids. V was clipped by 4 bases and J by 1 base, with 11 bases between them. The germline CDR1 and CDR2 sequences are LGHNT and FRNRAP. CDR3 DNA: TGTGCTAGTGGTTGGTTAACCGGGTCCTACGAGCAGTACTTC. It encodes CASGWLTGSYEQYF.

This clonotype was counted between two and nine times. This chain uses TRBV7-2 with TRBJ2-7; 8 positions agree with TRBD2. CDR1 is SGHTA and CDR2 is FQGNSA in the germline V gene. The length of the CDR3 is 15 residues. V lost 7 bases and J lost 1; bases outside the gene matches: 9. The CDR3, as DNA: TGTGCCAGCACCGGGGGGGCGGGACCGTCCTACGAGCAGTACTTC. It encodes CASTGGAGPSYEQYF.

The gene calls are TRBV6-5 and TRBJ2-7; 15 bases are a match to TRBD2. V gave up 6 bases and J gave up 6 bases; unmatched junction bases: 6. CDR1 is MNHEY and CDR2 is SVGAGI in the germline V gene. The CDR3 extends over 15 amino acids. CDR3 nucleotides: TGTGCCAGCAGAGTCCAGGGACTAGCGGGAGGCGAGCAGTACTTC. Protein product: CASRVQGLAGGEQYF.

This chain links TRBV12-3 or TRBV12-4 with TRBJ1-2, with D tentatively TRBD1 (6 bases). Trimming removed 5 bases at V and 7 bases at J, with 20 bases between. CDR3 length: 15 amino acids. CDR3 sequence: CASSPLRGRRGGYTF. The CDR3 coding sequence is TGTGCCAGCAGTCCTCTCAGGGGTAGGCGGGGTGGCTACACCTTC.

This clonotype was seen a few times. A read error may produce the germline difference seen at one junction end. The chain links TRBV29-1 to TRBJ1-4; no reliable D call. This CDR3 spans 12 amino acids. Germline CDR1 is SQVTM and CDR2 is ANQGSEA. The CDR3 DNA reads TGCACGGTGGGTCACACTAGTGAAAAACTGTTTTTT. The encoded protein is CTVGHTSEKLFF.

The sample holds a few counts of this clonotype. The chain has TRBV27 and TRBJ2-5; 7 bases agree with TRBD2. Looked up from germline, CDR1 is MNHEY and CDR2 is SMNVEV (reference sequence). This CDR3 has 16 amino acids. Trimming at V came to 11 bases and at J to 5 bases, leaving 20 bases not matched to a gene. CDR3 sequence: CAPPRGGGGPSETQYF. Written as DNA, the CDR3 is TGTGCCCCCCCCCGGGGTGGGGGAGGGCCCTCGGAGACCCAGTACTTC.

The V gene is TRBV5-1, the J gene TRBJ2-2; weak D call: TRBD1 (5 bases). CDR3 length: 16 amino acids. V gave up 5 bases and J gave up 0 bases, with 14 bases separating them. Germline V gene sequence: CDR1 SGHRS, CDR2 YFSETQ. The CDR3 sequence: CASSLLGQTNTGELFF. Here the CDR3 DNA reads TGCGCCAGCAGTCTGTTGGGGCAAACGAACACCGGGGAGCTGTTTTTT.

This clonotype has only a few counts. J is TRBJ2-6 and V is TRBV15; D unresolved. The CDR3 covers 15 residues. Trimming removed 0 bases at V and 3 bases at J, with 6 bases between. Germline V CDR1 and CDR2: LNHNV, YYDKDF (reference sequence). As DNA, the CDR3 is TGTGCCACCAGCAGAGATGGGGTTGGGGCCAACGTCCTGACTTTC. Its translation: CATSRDGVGANVLTF. The full variable domain, its missing parts supplied by reference TRBV15 and TRBJ2-6, is DAMVIQNPRYQVTQFGKPVTLSCSQTLNHNVMYWYQQKSSQAPKLLFHYYDKDFNNEADTPDNFQSRRPNTSFCFLDIRSPGLGDTAMYLCATSRDGVGANVLTFGAGSRLTVL.

V gene TRBV29-1 combines with J gene TRBJ2-5; 8 bases fit TRBD2. CDR1 is SQVTM and CDR2 is ANQGSEA in the germline V gene. CDR3 length equals 14 residues. The V and J ends lost 6 bases and 5 bases, in that order; junction bases with no gene match: 11. The DNA for the CDR3 is TGCAGCGTCGCCGGAACTAGCGGTGGGGAGACCCAGTACTTC. It specifies CSVAGTSGGETQYF.

The chain has TRBV14 and TRBJ1-4; no clear D. The CDR3 is 16 amino acids. Looked up from germline, CDR1 is SGHDN and CDR2 is FVKESK. V lost 0 bases and J lost 10, with 18 bases in between. The CDR3 reads CASSQEPGLSYGKLFF. CDR3 sequence (DNA): TGTGCCAGCAGCCAAGAGCCAGGACTTTCGTACGGAAAACTGTTTTTT.

A note on this clonotype: A junction boundary mismatches the germline segment, possibly from a read error. The chain links TRBV12-3 or TRBV12-4 to TRBJ2-3, with D unclear. The CDR3 runs to 13 residues. The chain's CDR3 is CASRGNTADTKYF. In nucleotides, the CDR3 is TGTGCCAGCAGGGGGAATACGGCAGATACGAAGTATTTT.

This chain joins TRBV10-3 and TRBJ1-1, with 8 positions matching TRBD1. CDR1 and CDR2 (germline): ENHRY, SYGVKD. V was clipped by 6 bases and J by 6 bases; unmatched bases: 3. The CDR3 sequence is 12 residues long. Written as DNA, the CDR3 is TGTGCCATCAGGGACAGGGAGCCTGAAGCTTTCTTT. Translating it yields CAIRDREPEAFF.

Comments on this clonotype: One end of the junction is discordant with germline, which a read error may explain. The chain uses TRBV10-3 and TRBJ2-7; D not resolved. Germline V lookup: CDR1 ENHRY, CDR2 SYGVKD. CDR3 length equals 13 residues. CDR3 sequence (DNA): TGTGCCAGCAGTCCAAGCTACTTTTACGAGCAGTACTTC. Protein sequence: CASSPSYFYEQYF.

This clonotype came up many times. The J gene is TRBJ1-6, the V gene TRBV7-2, with a possible D match to TRBD1 (6 bases). The V end lost 1 base, the J end lost 7 bases, and 11 bases lay between the germline ends. CDR1 is SGHTA, CDR2 FQGNSA, per germline. This CDR3 has 15 residues. The CDR3 DNA is TGTGCCAGCAGCTTAGGGCCGGACAGAAATTCACCCCTCCACTTT. It translates to CASSLGPDRNSPLHF. The full variable domain, rest sourced from reference TRBV7-2 and TRBJ1-6, is GAGVSQSPSNKVTEKGKDVELRCDPISGHTALYWYRQSLGQGLEFLIYFQGNSAPDKSGLPSDRFSAERTGGSVSTLTIQRTQQEDSAVYLCASSLGPDRNSPLHFGNGTRLTVT.

This chain connects TRBV6-5 to TRBJ2-7; possibly TRBD2 for D (8 bases). In germline, CDR1 is MNHEY, CDR2 SVGAGI. The CDR3 sequence is 14 residues long. V lost 6 bases, J lost 3 bases, and 15 bases lay in between. The CDR3 nucleotides are TGTGCCAGCAGCCGCGGGGGGACAGACTACGAGCAGTACTTC. This codes for CASSRGGTDYEQYF.

The gene calls are TRBV12-3 or TRBV12-4 and TRBJ1-4, with 8 bases fitting TRBD1. V was pared by 7 bases and J by 8 bases, with 12 bases of the junction left unmatched. The CDR3 is made up of 15 amino acids. CDR3: CASKGVTGEGEKLFF. The CDR3 region has the DNA TGTGCCAGCAAAGGGGTGACAGGGGAAGGCGAAAAACTGTTTTTT.

Ten or more counts support this clonotype. The chain joins TRBV6-2 or TRBV6-3 to TRBJ2-5, with D tentatively TRBD2 (6 bases). The CDR3 totals 13 residues. Germline V gene sequence: CDR1 MNHEY, CDR2 SVGEGT. With 7 bases removed from V and 7 bases from J, the gap between germline ends came to 16 bases. CDR3 in amino acids: CASKRERRGTQYF. The CDR3 DNA reads as TGTGCCAGCAAGAGAGAGAGGAGGGGGACCCAGTACTTC.

In regard to this clonotype: A single base separates this from a much larger clone, so it may be a read error. The genes are TRBV29-1 and TRBJ2-1, with D possibly being TRBD1 (5 bases). Germline V CDR1 and CDR2: SQVTM, ANQGSEA. V was trimmed by 0 bases and J by 10 bases, leaving 22 bases between them. This CDR3 spans 16 amino acids. The CDR3 DNA reads TGCAGCGTTGAAGACGCCACCTTAGGGGCCTCCTACGAGCAGTTCTTC. Translation: CSVEDATLGASYEQFF.

The sample holds many counts of this clonotype. V gene TRBV6-5 combines with J gene TRBJ1-5; tentatively, D is TRBD1 (6 bases). Trimming pared 6 bases from V and 5 bases from J, leaving 20 bases between. Germline V gene data show CDR1 as MNHEY and CDR2 as SVGAGI. The CDR3 is 16 residues long. The CDR3 sequence: CASSRTGRGSDQPQHF. The DNA for the CDR3 is TGTGCCAGCAGCCGGACGGGCAGGGGTTCCGATCAGCCCCAGCATTTT.

The rearrangement joins TRBV7-2 to TRBJ1-1; D is unclear. Germline CDR1 is SGHTA and CDR2 is FQGNSA. Between the trimmed V and J ends, which lost 4 bases and 4 bases, there was a span of 13 bases. This CDR3 contains 14 residues. CDR3 protein: CASSYGRTSTEAFF. CDR3 nucleotides: TGTGCCAGCAGCTATGGCCGTACAAGCACTGAAGCTTTCTTT.

The V gene is TRBV7-9, the J gene TRBJ1-1; no clear D. The ends were cut back, 5 bases at V and 8 bases at J, with 9 bases in the middle. The CDR3 covers 11 residues. From germline, CDR1 is SEHNR and CDR2 FQNEAQ (reference sequence). The CDR3: CASSPRMEAFF. The CDR3 DNA follows: TGTGCCAGCAGCCCCAGAATGGAAGCTTTCTTT.

This chain joins TRBV4-2 and TRBJ1-4, with D uncertain. The ends were cut back, 0 bases at V and 0 bases at J, with 11 bases in the middle. The CDR3 totals 17 residues. The germline V gene encodes CDR1 LGHNA and CDR2 YNFKEQ. CDR3 nucleotides: TGTGCCAGCAGCCAAGAACGCAGTGCAGCAACTAATGAAAAACTGTTTTTT. Translation gives CASSQERSAATNEKLFF.